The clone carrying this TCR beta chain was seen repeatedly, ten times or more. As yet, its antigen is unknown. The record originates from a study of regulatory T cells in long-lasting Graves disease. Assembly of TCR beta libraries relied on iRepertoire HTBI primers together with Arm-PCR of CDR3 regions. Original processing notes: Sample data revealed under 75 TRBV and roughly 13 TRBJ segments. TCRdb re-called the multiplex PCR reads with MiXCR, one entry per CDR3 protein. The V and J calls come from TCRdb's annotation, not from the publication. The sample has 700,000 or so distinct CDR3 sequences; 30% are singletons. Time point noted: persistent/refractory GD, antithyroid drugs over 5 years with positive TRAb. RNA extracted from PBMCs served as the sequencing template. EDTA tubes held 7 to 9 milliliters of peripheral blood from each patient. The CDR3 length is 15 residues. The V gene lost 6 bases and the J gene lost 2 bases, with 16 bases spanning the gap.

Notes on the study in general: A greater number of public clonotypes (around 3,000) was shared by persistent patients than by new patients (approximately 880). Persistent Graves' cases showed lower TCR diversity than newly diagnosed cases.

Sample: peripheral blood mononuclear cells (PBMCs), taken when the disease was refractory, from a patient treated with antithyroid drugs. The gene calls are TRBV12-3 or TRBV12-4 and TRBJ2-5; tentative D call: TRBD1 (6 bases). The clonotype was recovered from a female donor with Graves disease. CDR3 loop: CASSRGQSEQETQYF. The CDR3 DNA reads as TGTGCCAGCAGCCGAGGACAGTCGGAACAAGAGACCCAGTACTTC.